One sample yielded the 2 T cell receptor beta chains listed below, sequenced in a study of T cell clones after liver transplantation. Generated by immunoSEQ multiplex PCR, the TCRdb table keeps only in-frame clones and is missing some. The data contain about 68,000 clones, nearly 95% of them seen just once; the ten biggest clones take up 0.75% to 1%. Sequenced material: CD4+ T cells from blood, taken about 26 months after liver transplant. The receptors originated from a human patient who received a liver transplant. The T cells may partly be graft donor cells.

V and J are TRBV5-1 and TRBJ2-1; perhaps TRBD2 as D (5 bases). CDR3 length equals 17 residues. V dropped 0 bases and J dropped 1 base, with 14 bases sitting between them. Germline CDR1 reads SGHRS; CDR2 reads YFSETQ. The CDR3 sequence is CASSLETGRLSYNEQFF. The CDR3 region has the DNA TGCGCCAGCAGCTTGGAGACGGGAAGACTATCCTACAATGAGCAGTTCTTC.

The chain recombines TRBV10-1 with TRBJ2-2; unclear D gene. There are 15 residues in the CDR3. Germline V CDR1 and CDR2: WNHNN, SYGVQD (reference sequence). The V and J ends lost 4 bases and 4 bases respectively, with 13 bases between them. The chain's CDR3 is CASSALGQVTGELFF. CDR3 nucleotides: TGCGCCAGCAGTGCCCTCGGGCAGGTCACCGGGGAGCTGTTTTTT.